The 16 T cell receptor beta chains below all came from one sample that was sequenced in a study of shared clonotypes between healthy human individuals. Sequenced by immunoSEQ multiplex PCR; TCRdb stores in-frame clones only, minus some. The sample has approximately 1,000,000 clones, approximately 80% seen once. Source material: memory CD4+ T cells from PBMCs. Sample subset: CD45RA-negative fraction. The origin of the receptors is a man younger than 30 in good health. Some clones in this sample may be carry-over from other donors' samples.

A remark on this clone: This may stem from a read error, because a much larger clone lies one nucleotide away. The same CDR3 can be traced to other DNA sequences in this sample. The chain joins TRBV7-2 to TRBJ1-1; 7 bases align to TRBD1. CDR3 length: 13 residues. Germline CDR1 reads SGHTA; CDR2 reads FQGNSA. The junction had 2 bases not matched to a gene; V was cut back by 4 bases and J by 3 bases. The CDR3: CASSSDRDTEAFF. The CDR3 coding sequence is TGTGCCAGCAGCTCCGACAGGGACACTGAAGCTTTCTTT.

The V gene is TRBV28, the J gene TRBJ1-2, with unresolved D. Germline-derived CDR1 and CDR2 are MDHEN and SYDVKM. CDR3 length: 12 amino acids. With 3 bases removed from V and 4 bases from J, the gap between germline ends came to 6 bases. The CDR3 region is CASSFNAYGYTF. Written as DNA, the CDR3 is TGTGCCAGCAGTTTTAATGCCTATGGCTACACCTTC.

A word on this clone: The DNA is left out, because the CDR3 cannot be placed on it with certainty; the CDR3 is given as TCRdb lists it. The chain recombines TRBV5-1 with TRBJ2-3; whether TRBD2, the table's D call, matches the DNA was not checked. Counting both end residues, the CDR3 totals 15 amino acids. Germline assignment: CDR1 SGHRS and CDR2 YFSETQ. The CDR3 is CASSTSAGATGAQYF.

The V call is TRBV14, the J call TRBJ2-5, with D perhaps matching TRBD1 or TRBD2 (5 bases each). This CDR3 comprises 17 residues. The V gene's germline CDR1 is SGHDN and CDR2 FVKESK. Trimming cost V 0 bases and J 1 base, with 15 bases left between them. The CDR3 region has the DNA TGTGCCAGCAGCCAAGATGGTAGAGGGGAAATCCAAGAGACCCAGTACTTC. Its protein is CASSQDGRGEIQETQYF.

Remarks on this clone: Other DNA sequences in the sample encode the same CDR3. The chain has TRBV29-1 and TRBJ2-3; D remains unclear. From germline, CDR1 is SQVTM and CDR2 ANQGSEA. The CDR3 contains 10 residues. V was cut by 4 bases and J by 4 bases, with 3 bases left in between. The CDR3 DNA reads as TGCAGCGTTGGGGCAGATACGCAGTATTTT. This encodes CSVGADTQYF.

As concerns this clone: Other DNA sequences from this sample encode an identical CDR3 as well. CDR3: CASSPRTGGDTGELFF. The CDR3 DNA reads as TGTGCCAGCTCACCAAGGACAGGGGGCGACACCGGGGAGCTGTTTTTT. The chain employs TRBV18 and TRBJ2-2, with 11 bases fitting TRBD1. This CDR3 contains 16 residues. V dropped 2 bases and J dropped 3; count of bases not matched to a gene: 2. Per the germline V gene, CDR1 is KGHSH and CDR2 is LQKENI.

This clone has more than one count but fewer than ten. The CDR3 loop reads CASSSWFPRDRPATYEQYF. In nucleotides, the CDR3 is TGTGCCAGCAGCTCATGGTTCCCCCGGGACAGGCCGGCCACCTACGAGCAGTACTTC. This chain uses TRBV5-6 with TRBJ2-7, with 8 bases lining up with TRBD1. The CDR3 has 19 residues. Germline CDR1 is SGHDT and CDR2 is YYEEEE. V lost 3 bases, J lost 2 bases, and 19 bases stayed unmatched.

V and J are TRBV2 and TRBJ2-6; TRBD1 matches 7 bases. Unmatched junction bases numbered 4, after V lost 6 bases and J lost 2 bases. This CDR3 contains 15 residues. Germline-derived CDR1 and CDR2 are SNHLY and FYNNEI. In DNA form, the CDR3 reads TGTGCCAGCAGGGACAGGCGGGCTGGGGCCAACGTCCTGACTTTC. Residues: CASRDRRAGANVLTF.

This chain connects TRBV7-9 to TRBJ2-1, with D possibly matching TRBD1 (5 bases). V lost 2 bases, J lost 10 bases, and 12 bases lay in between. Germline V CDR1 and CDR2: SEHNR, FQNEAQ (reference sequence). There are 13 residues in the CDR3. DNA for the CDR3: TGTGCCAGCAGCTTATCGGACAACGGGGAGCAGTTCTTC. Its protein product is CASSLSDNGEQFF. Looking up the rest from reference TRBV7-9 and TRBJ2-1 gives the full variable domain: DTGVSQNPRHKITKRGQNVTFRCDPISEHNRLYWYRQTLGQGPEFLTYFQNEAQLEKSRLLSDRFSAERPKGSFSTLEIQRTEQGDSAMYLCASSLSDNGEQFFGPGTRLTVL.

CDR3 residues: CASSSYLVSSTDTQYF. The CDR3 coding sequence is TGTGCCAGCAGTTCCTACTTGGTTTCTAGCACAGATACGCAGTATTTT. V usage is TRBV28 and J usage is TRBJ2-3; D is uncertain. V was trimmed by 4 bases and J by 0 bases, leaving 14 bases between them. The CDR3 spans 16 residues. Germline loops: CDR1 MDHEN, CDR2 SYDVKM.

This clone was recorded a few times. The chain has TRBV4-2 and TRBJ2-1, with 13 bases lining up with TRBD2. V shed 4 bases, J shed 15 bases, and the junction held 6 bases outside the gene matches. The CDR3 extends over 13 amino acids. CDR1 and CDR2 from the germline V gene are LGHNA and YNFKEQ. CDR3 DNA sequence: TGTGCCAGCAGCCTCTTACGGACTAGCGGGAGGTTCTTC. Encoded protein: CASSLLRTSGRFF.

This clone was seen a few times. The CDR3 loop reads CASSLEPGKNTEAFF. For the CDR3, the DNA is TGTGCCAGCAGCTTGGAGCCAGGCAAGAACACTGAAGCTTTCTTT. The chain employs TRBV5-6 and TRBJ1-1; unclear D gene. V lost 0 bases, J lost 1 base, and 10 bases lay in between. This CDR3 has 15 amino acids. Germline CDR1 is SGHDT and CDR2 is YYEEEE.

The chain recombines TRBV6-5 with TRBJ1-6, with 7 bases aligning to TRBD1. The germline V gene has CDR1 MNHEY and CDR2 SVGAGI. The CDR3 runs to 15 residues. After removal of 6 bases from V and 7 bases from J, the junction contained 9 bases not matched to a gene. CDR3 region: CASRINRGENSPLHF. The CDR3 DNA is TGTGCCAGCAGAATAAACAGGGGTGAGAATTCACCCCTCCACTTT.

This clone was detected a few times. V and J are TRBV29-1 and TRBJ1-1, with a possible D match to TRBD1 (5 bases). The V end was cut by 5 bases, the J end by 0 bases, with 7 bases between. This CDR3 is built from 12 residues. Germline CDR1 reads SQVTM; CDR2 reads ANQGSEA. CDR3 nucleotides: TGCAGCGTTAACAGGATGAACACTGAAGCTTTCTTT. It translates to CSVNRMNTEAFF.

This chain uses TRBV28 with TRBJ2-7, with D perhaps TRBD2 (5 bases). This CDR3 is built from 15 residues. Germline CDR1 and CDR2: MDHEN and SYDVKM. V lost 5 bases, J lost 0 bases, and 14 bases lay in between. The CDR3 DNA is TGTGCCAGCAGTCTCGGGGTCTCCAGCTCCTACGAGCAGTACTTC. It yields the protein CASSLGVSSSYEQYF.

The CDR3 DNA reads as TGTGCCAGCAGCCCGACAGGGATGAACACTGAAGCTTTCTTT. Its protein is CASSPTGMNTEAFF. The chain has TRBV7-9 and TRBJ1-1, with TRBD1 identical over 7 bases. V shed 5 bases, J shed 0 bases, and the junction held 3 bases outside the gene matches. CDR3 size: 14 residues. Per germline, CDR1 SEHNR and CDR2 FQNEAQ (reference sequence).